This T cell receptor (beta chain) was captured in a study of T cell responses to AZD1222 COVID-19 vaccine. Background on the study: The analysis combined second doses at about 4 or about 12 weeks. Regarding the study as a whole: There were mostly white British donors and more females than males, and clonal diversity was possibly underestimated. Spike-wide vaccine-associated CD4 TCRs dominated at 160-218 and 743-854.

This clone was recorded only once. Its antigen is undetermined. TCRdb keeps only in-frame clones here, not all; method: immunoSEQ multiplex PCR. The sample shows 100,000 to 150,000 clones, around nine tenths of them seen only once. The CDR3 is 14 amino acids. The germline gives CDR1 SGHDN, CDR2 FVKESK. Trimming removed 4 bases at V and 7 bases at J, with 11 bases between. This sequence was found in an adult in good health. This chain connects TRBV14 to TRBJ1-6, with a tentative D call TRBD1 (6 bases). The material was peripheral blood, obtained on day 0 of AZD1222 vaccination. The CDR3 region is CASSLGHWNSPLHF. CDR3 sequence (DNA): TGTGCCAGCAGCCTGGGACATTGGAATTCACCCCTCCACTTT.